The clone carrying this T cell receptor beta chain was recorded at least ten times. Its antigen is unknown. Arm-PCR of CDR3 regions and iRepertoire HTBI primers were used to build TCR beta libraries. One entry per CDR3 protein, called by TCRdb with MiXCR from the multiplex PCR reads. Of hundreds of thousands of distinct CDR3 sequences listed, around a sixth were seen once; the top ten hold 22%. The record originates from a study of regulatory T cells in long-lasting Graves disease. Study-level points and caveats: Persistent disease preferred TRBV28, TRBJ1-2 and TRBJ2-5; new disease, TRBV20-1 and TRBJ2-1.

Deletions cut 6 bases from V and 13 bases from J, with 14 bases between. This CDR3 region has 11 residues. Time point described: newly diagnosed GD, antithyroid drugs for less than 3 months. PBMCs were the source of the RNA used for TCR sequencing. Nine milliliters of peripheral blood were taken and placed in EDTA tubes. The clonotype was recovered from a female donor with Graves disease. This chain connects TRBV12-3 or TRBV12-4 to TRBJ2-3; weak D call: TRBD2 (6 bases). This specimen consisted of peripheral blood mononuclear cells (PBMCs), obtained at new diagnosis, from a patient treated with antithyroid drugs. The CDR3 DNA is TGTGCCAGCAGCGCGGGGACTGGGGAGTATTTT. This encodes CASSAGTGEYF.